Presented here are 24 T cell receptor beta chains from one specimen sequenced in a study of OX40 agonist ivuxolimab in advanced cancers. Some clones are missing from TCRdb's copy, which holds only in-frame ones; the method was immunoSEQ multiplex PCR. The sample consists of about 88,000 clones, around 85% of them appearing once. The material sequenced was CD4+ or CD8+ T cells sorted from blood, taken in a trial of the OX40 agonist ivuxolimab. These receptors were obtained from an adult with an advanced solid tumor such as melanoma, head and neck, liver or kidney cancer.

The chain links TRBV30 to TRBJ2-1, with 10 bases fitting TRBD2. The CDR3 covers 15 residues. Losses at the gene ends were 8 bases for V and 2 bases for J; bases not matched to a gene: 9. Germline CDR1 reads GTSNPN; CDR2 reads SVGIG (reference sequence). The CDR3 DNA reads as TGTGCCCGAACCACGACTAGCGGGCCCTACAATGAGCAGTTCTTC. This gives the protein CARTTTSGPYNEQFF.

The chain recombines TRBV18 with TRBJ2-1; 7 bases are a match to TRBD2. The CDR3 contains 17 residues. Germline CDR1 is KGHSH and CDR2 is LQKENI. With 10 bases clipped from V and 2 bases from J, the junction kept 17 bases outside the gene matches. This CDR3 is CATNTGMGGTAYNEQFF. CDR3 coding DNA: TGTGCCACCAACACCGGGATGGGGGGGACGGCCTACAATGAGCAGTTCTTC.

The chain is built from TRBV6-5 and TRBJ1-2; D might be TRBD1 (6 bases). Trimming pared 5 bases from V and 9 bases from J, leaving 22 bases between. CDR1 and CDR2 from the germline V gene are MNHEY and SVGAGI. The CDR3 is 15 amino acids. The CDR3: CASSLGQLDYQSYTF. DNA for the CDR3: TGTGCCAGCAGTCTAGGACAGTTAGACTACCAAAGCTACACCTTC.

Written as DNA, the CDR3 is TGTGCCAGCAGTTACTGGACAGGGACCTACGAGCAGTACTTC. Its protein product is CASSYWTGTYEQYF. This chain connects TRBV6-5 to TRBJ2-7; 8 bases align to TRBD1. With V trimmed by 1 base and J by 2 bases, 1 base remained unmatched. The germline V gene encodes CDR1 MNHEY and CDR2 SVGAGI. There are 14 residues in the CDR3.

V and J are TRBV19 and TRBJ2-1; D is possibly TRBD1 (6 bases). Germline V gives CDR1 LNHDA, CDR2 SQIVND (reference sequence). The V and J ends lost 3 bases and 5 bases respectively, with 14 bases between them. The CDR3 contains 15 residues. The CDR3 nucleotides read TGTGCCAGTAGTATGGCAGGGGCGTCTGACAATGAGCAGTTCTTC. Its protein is CASSMAGASDNEQFF.

The CDR3 nucleotides read TGTGCCAGCAGCAGCCCGGGACAGAGCCTAGAGACCCAGTACTTC. This encodes CASSSPGQSLETQYF. The chain is built from TRBV9 and TRBJ2-5, with 7 bases matching TRBD1. The CDR3 totals 15 residues. Germline V gene sequence: CDR1 SGDLS, CDR2 YYNGEE. V trimming: 4 bases; J trimming: 4 bases; junction bases outside the gene matches: 10.

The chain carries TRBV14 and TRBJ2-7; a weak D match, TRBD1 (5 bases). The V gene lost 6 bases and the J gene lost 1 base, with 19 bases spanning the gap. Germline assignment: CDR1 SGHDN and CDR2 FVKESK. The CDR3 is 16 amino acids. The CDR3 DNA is TGTGCCAGCAGTTTAACTGGGGCAGGGTCATCCTACGAGCAGTACTTC. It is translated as CASSLTGAGSSYEQYF.

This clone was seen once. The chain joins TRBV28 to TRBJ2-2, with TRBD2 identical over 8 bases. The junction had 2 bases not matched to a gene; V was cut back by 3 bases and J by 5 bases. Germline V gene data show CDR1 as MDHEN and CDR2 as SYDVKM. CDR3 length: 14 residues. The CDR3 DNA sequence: TGTGCCAGCAGTTTTGTAGCGGGGACCGGGGAGCTGTTTTTT. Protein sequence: CASSFVAGTGELFF.

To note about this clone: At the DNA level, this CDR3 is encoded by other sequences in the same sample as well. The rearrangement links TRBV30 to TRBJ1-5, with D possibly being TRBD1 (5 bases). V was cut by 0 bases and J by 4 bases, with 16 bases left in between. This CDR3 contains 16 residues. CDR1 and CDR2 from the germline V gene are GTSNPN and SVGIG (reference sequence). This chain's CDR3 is CAWSVSGGERNQPQHF. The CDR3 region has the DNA TGTGCCTGGAGTGTTTCAGGAGGGGAGAGGAATCAGCCCCAGCATTTT.

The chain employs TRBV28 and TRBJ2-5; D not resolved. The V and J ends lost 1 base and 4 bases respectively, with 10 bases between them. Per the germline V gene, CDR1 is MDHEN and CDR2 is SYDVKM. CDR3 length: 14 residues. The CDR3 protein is CASSLLSHRETQYF. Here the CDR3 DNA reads TGTGCCAGCAGTTTATTGTCACACAGAGAGACCCAGTACTTC.

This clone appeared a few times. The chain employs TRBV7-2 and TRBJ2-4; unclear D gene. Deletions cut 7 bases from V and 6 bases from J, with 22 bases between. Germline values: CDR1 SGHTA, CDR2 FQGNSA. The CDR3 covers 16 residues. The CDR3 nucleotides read TGTGCCAGCACACAAACCGGACCTAACTACCTAAACATTCAGTACTTC. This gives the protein CASTQTGPNYLNIQYF.

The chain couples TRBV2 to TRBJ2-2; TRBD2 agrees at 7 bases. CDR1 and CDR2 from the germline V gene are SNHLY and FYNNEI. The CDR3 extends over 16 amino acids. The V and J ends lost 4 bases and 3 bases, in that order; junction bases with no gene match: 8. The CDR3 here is CASSARGGSDTGELFF. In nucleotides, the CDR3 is TGTGCCAGCAGTGCGAGGGGAGGGAGTGACACCGGGGAGCTGTTTTTT.

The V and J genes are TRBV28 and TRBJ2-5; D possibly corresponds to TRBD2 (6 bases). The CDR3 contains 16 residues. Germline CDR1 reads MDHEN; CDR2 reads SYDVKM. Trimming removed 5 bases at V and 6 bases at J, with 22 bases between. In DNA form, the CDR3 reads TGTGCCAGCAGTCCATTTAAGTCCCGGGACTTAAAGACCCAGTACTTC. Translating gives CASSPFKSRDLKTQYF.

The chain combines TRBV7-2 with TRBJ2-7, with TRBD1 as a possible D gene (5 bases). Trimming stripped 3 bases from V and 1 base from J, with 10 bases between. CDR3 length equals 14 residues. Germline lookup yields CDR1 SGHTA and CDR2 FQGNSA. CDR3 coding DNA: TGTGCCAGCAGCTTTCTGGGGCCTTCCTACGAGCAGTACTTC. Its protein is CASSFLGPSYEQYF.

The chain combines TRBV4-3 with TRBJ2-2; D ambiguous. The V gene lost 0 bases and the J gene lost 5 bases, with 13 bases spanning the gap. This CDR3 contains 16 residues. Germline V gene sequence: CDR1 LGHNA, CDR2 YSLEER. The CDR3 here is CASSQDLRSATGELFF. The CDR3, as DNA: TGCGCCAGCAGCCAAGATCTACGGTCTGCTACCGGGGAGCTGTTTTTT.

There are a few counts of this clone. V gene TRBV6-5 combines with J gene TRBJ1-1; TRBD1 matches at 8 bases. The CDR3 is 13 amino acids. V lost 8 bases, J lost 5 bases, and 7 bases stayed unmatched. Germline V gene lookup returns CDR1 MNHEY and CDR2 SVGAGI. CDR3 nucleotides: TGTGCCAGCGCAGGGGGCTGGGTAACTGAAGCTTTCTTT. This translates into CASAGGWVTEAFF.

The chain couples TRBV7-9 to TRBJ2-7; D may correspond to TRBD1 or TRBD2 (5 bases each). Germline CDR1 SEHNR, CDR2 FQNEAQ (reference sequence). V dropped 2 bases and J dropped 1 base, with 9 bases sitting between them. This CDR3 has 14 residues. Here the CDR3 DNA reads TGTGCCAGCAGCTTAAGTGGGGGTTCCTACGAGCAGTACTTC. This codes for CASSLSGGSYEQYF. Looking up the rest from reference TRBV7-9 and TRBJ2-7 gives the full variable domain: DTGVSQNPRHKITKRGQNVTFRCDPISEHNRLYWYRQTLGQGPEFLTYFQNEAQLEKSRLLSDRFSAERPKGSFSTLEIQRTEQGDSAMYLCASSLSGGSYEQYFGPGTRLTVT.

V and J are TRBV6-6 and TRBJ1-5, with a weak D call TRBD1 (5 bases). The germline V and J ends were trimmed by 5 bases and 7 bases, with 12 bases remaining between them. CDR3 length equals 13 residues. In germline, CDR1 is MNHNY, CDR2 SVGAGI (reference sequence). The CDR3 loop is CASSIRELQPQHF. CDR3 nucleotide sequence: TGTGCCAGCAGTATCAGGGAGCTGCAGCCCCAGCATTTT.

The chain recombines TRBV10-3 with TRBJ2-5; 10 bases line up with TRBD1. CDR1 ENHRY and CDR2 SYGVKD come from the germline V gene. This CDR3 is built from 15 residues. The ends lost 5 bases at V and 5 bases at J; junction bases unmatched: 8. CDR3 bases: TGTGCCATCAGTATTTTGACAGGGGGCTTCGAGACCCAGTACTTC. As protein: CAISILTGGFETQYF.

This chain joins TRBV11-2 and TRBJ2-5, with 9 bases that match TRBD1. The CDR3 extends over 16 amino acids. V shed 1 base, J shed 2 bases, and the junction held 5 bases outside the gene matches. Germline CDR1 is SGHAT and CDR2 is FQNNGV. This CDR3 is CASSLVGQGLQETQYF. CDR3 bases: TGTGCCAGCAGCTTAGTCGGACAGGGGTTGCAAGAGACCCAGTACTTC.

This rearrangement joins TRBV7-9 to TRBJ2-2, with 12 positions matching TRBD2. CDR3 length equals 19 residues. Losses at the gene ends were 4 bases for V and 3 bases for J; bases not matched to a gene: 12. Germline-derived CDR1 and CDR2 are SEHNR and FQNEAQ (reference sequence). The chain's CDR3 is CASSSPTSGRTPDTGELFF. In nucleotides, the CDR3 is TGTGCCAGCAGCTCCCCGACTAGCGGGAGAACCCCGGACACCGGGGAGCTGTTTTTT.

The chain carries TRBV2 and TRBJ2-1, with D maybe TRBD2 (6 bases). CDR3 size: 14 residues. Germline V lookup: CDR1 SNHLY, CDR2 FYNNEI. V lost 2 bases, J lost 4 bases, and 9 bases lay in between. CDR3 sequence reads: CASSEQREYNEQFF. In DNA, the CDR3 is TGTGCCAGCAGTGAACAACGGGAGTACAATGAGCAGTTCTTC.

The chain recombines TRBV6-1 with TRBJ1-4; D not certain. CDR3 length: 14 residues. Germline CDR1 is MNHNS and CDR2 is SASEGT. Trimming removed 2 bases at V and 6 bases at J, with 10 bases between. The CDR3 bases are TGTGCCAGCAGTGAATGGAGAGAGTATGAAAAACTGTTTTTT. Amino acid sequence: CASSEWREYEKLFF.

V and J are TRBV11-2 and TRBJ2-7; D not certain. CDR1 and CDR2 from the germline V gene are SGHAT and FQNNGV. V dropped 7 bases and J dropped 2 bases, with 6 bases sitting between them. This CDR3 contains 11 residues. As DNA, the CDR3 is TGTGCCAGCACCGATACCTACGAGCAGTACTTC. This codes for CASTDTYEQYF.